The 25 T cell receptor beta chains given below trace back to one sample, sequenced in a study of regulatory T cells in long-lasting Graves disease. Assembly of TCR beta libraries relied on iRepertoire HTBI primers together with Arm-PCR of CDR3 regions. TCRdb called the multiplex PCR reads again in MiXCR, with one record for every CDR3 protein. The sample has a few hundred thousand distinct CDR3 sequences; roughly 21% are singletons. Noted time point: persistent/refractory GD, antithyroid drugs over 5 years with positive TRAb. From PBMCs, RNA was extracted and then used to make the TCR library. This sample comprised peripheral blood mononuclear cells (PBMCs), obtained when the disease was refractory, from a patient treated with antithyroid drugs. The origin of the receptors is a female donor with Graves disease.

This clonotype came up many times. The CDR3 DNA reads as TGTGCCAGCAGCGGGGGCGGGACCTTATCCTACGAGCAGTACTTC. This gives the protein CASSGGGTLSYEQYF. J is TRBJ2-7 and V is TRBV12-3 or TRBV12-4, with D perhaps matching TRBD1 or TRBD2 (6 bases each). V lost 6 bases and J lost 1, with 16 bases in between. This CDR3 contains 15 residues.

This clonotype was detected ten times or more. The chain has TRBV28 and TRBJ2-5, with D uncertain. The germline CDR1 and CDR2 sequences are MDHEN and SYDVKM. Trimming removed 3 bases from V and 7 bases from J, with 9 bases in between. The CDR3 is made up of 12 amino acids. The DNA for the CDR3 is TGTGCCAGCAGTTTCGAGTCTGGGACCCAGTACTTC. This sequence encodes CASSFESGTQYF.

Ten or more counts support this clonotype. The chain joins TRBV10-3 to TRBJ2-5; 10 nucleotides match TRBD1. Trimming cost V 3 bases and J 3 bases; bases outside gene matches: 4. The CDR3 is made up of 15 amino acids. CDR1 ENHRY and CDR2 SYGVKD come from the germline V gene. The chain's CDR3 is CAISEGQGGKETQYF. The CDR3, as DNA: TGTGCCATCAGTGAAGGACAGGGGGGCAAAGAGACCCAGTACTTC.

This clonotype turned up a few times. V usage is TRBV5-6 and J usage is TRBJ2-7; TRBD2 might be the D (5 bases). CDR1 is SGHDT, CDR2 YYEEEE, per germline. Between the trimmed V and J ends, which lost 2 bases and 3 bases, there was a span of 18 bases. This CDR3 contains 16 residues. The CDR3 region is CASSFRGLRGLYEQYF. CDR3 DNA: TGTGCCAGCAGCTTCCGTGGACTCCGCGGACTCTACGAGCAGTACTTC.

This clonotype has ten or more counts. Here the CDR3 reads CASSLAYTEAFF. In nucleotides, the CDR3 is TGTGCCAGCAGTTTAGCGTACACTGAAGCTTTCTTT. The V and J genes are TRBV12-3 or TRBV12-4 and TRBJ1-1; no clear D gene. The CDR3 has 12 residues. Between the trimmed V and J ends, which lost 0 bases and 3 bases, there was a span of 2 bases.

Comments on this clonotype: A much larger clone sits a single nucleotide away, making a read error possible. The J gene is TRBJ2-5, the V gene TRBV7-2, with 7 bases fitting TRBD2. The CDR3 totals 13 residues. Germline CDR1 SGHTA, CDR2 FQGNSA. J was trimmed by 5 bases and V by 8 bases; bases with no gene match: 8. The CDR3 DNA reads as TGTGCCAGCGTCCGGGGGGTAGGGGAGACCCAGTACTTC. Its protein is CASVRGVGETQYF. Complete variable domain (other parts from reference TRBV7-2 and TRBJ2-5): GAGVSQSPSNKVTEKGKDVELRCDPISGHTALYWYRQSLGQGLEFLIYFQGNSAPDKSGLPSDRFSAERTGGSVSTLTIQRTQQEDSAVYLCASVRGVGETQYFGPGTRLLVL.

This chain connects TRBV5-6 to TRBJ2-3; tentative D call: TRBD2 (6 bases). V shed 2 bases and J shed 5 bases, with 15 bases lying between them. This CDR3 has 15 residues. Looked up from germline, CDR1 is SGHDT and CDR2 is YYEEEE. CDR3 in DNA: TGTGCCAGCAGCTTCTTCAGGGCCGGGGGAGATACGCAGTATTTT. Protein sequence: CASSFFRAGGDTQYF. Supplemented by reference TRBV5-6 and TRBJ2-3, the full variable domain reads DAGVTQSPTHLIKTRGQQVTLRCSPKSGHDTVSWYQQALGQGPQFIFQYYEEEERQRGNFPDRFSGHQFPNYSSELNVNALLLGDSALYLCASSFFRAGGDTQYFGPGTRLTVL.

The chain is built from TRBV19 and TRBJ2-7; D is perhaps TRBD1 or TRBD2 (5 bases each). V lost 5 bases and J 6 bases, leaving 23 bases between the germline ends. The V gene's germline CDR1 is LNHDA and CDR2 SQIVND (reference sequence). CDR3 length: 16 residues. CDR3 sequence: CASSDSGMVVTGEQYF. DNA of the CDR3: TGTGCCAGTAGTGACAGCGGAATGGTGGTAACGGGCGAGCAGTACTTC. The variable domain in full, completed from reference TRBV19 and TRBJ2-7, reads DGGITQSPKYLFRKEGQNVTLSCEQNLNHDAMYWYRQDPGQGLRLIYYSQIVNDFQKGDIAEGYSVSREKKESFPLTVTSAQKNPTAFYLCASSDSGMVVTGEQYFGPGTRLTVT.

The sample holds many counts of this clonotype. The chain carries TRBV20-1 and TRBJ2-5; 10 positions match TRBD1. V was clipped by 0 bases and J by 4 bases; unmatched bases: 11. Germline CDR1 and CDR2: DFQATT and SNEGSKA (reference sequence). The CDR3 totals 17 residues. The CDR3: CSARDRSGTGVGETQYF. The CDR3 region has the DNA TGCAGTGCTAGAGACCGCTCCGGGACAGGGGTTGGAGAGACCCAGTACTTC.

Ten or more counts support this clonotype. V is TRBV28 and J is TRBJ1-4, with D possibly being TRBD1 (6 bases). This CDR3 has 16 residues. V lost 6 bases, J lost 6 bases, and 20 bases lay in between. Germline CDR1 and CDR2: MDHEN and SYDVKM. The CDR3 nucleotides read TGTGCCAGCAGAGCCCTTCTTGGGGGCCCGGATGAAAAACTGTTTTTT. It specifies CASRALLGGPDEKLFF. Looking up the rest from reference TRBV28 and TRBJ1-4 gives the full variable domain: DVKVTQSSRYLVKRTGEKVFLECVQDMDHENMFWYRQDPGLGLRLIYFSYDVKMKEKGDIPEGYSVSREKKERFSLILESASTNQTSMYLCASRALLGGPDEKLFFGSGTQLSVL.

This chain links TRBV7-2 with TRBJ1-1; D is undetermined. Trimming took off 4 bases at V and 0 bases at J, with 6 bases between the two ends. This CDR3 contains 13 residues. Germline-derived CDR1 and CDR2 are SGHTA and FQGNSA. The CDR3 loop reads CASSSQMNTEAFF. The CDR3 DNA follows: TGTGCCAGCAGCTCCCAAATGAACACTGAAGCTTTCTTT.

This clonotype appeared a few times. The V call is TRBV7-3, the J call TRBJ2-1, with TRBD2 identical over 9 bases. V lost 1 base, J lost 6 bases, and 1 base stayed unmatched. CDR1 and CDR2 from the germline V gene are SGHTA and FQGTGA. The CDR3 totals 14 residues. The CDR3 loop reads CASSLIAGVNEQFF. In DNA, the CDR3 is TGTGCCAGCAGCTTAATAGCGGGAGTCAATGAGCAGTTCTTC.

V and J are TRBV14 and TRBJ1-1; D perhaps matches TRBD1 (5 bases). The V gene lost 0 bases and the J gene lost 6 bases, with 14 bases spanning the gap. Per germline, CDR1 SGHDN and CDR2 FVKESK. CDR3 length: 15 amino acids. This CDR3 is CASSQESRGLAEAFF. Written as DNA, the CDR3 is TGTGCCAGCAGCCAAGAGAGTCGGGGGTTGGCTGAAGCTTTCTTT.

This clonotype occurred a few times. The CDR3 coding sequence is TGTGCCAGCAGCTTACGGTGGGGAGCAGCCACATACGAGCAGTACTTC. Its translation is CASSLRWGAATYEQYF. This rearrangement joins TRBV7-8 to TRBJ2-7, with TRBD2 as a possible D gene (5 bases). CDR1 and CDR2 from the germline V gene are SGHVS and FQNEAQ. The V gene lost 2 bases and the J gene lost 4 bases, with 18 bases spanning the gap. The CDR3 runs 16 residues. The full variable domain, its missing parts supplied by reference TRBV7-8 and TRBJ2-7, is GAGVSQSPRYKVAKRGQDVALRCDPISGHVSLFWYQQALGQGPEFLTYFQNEAQLDKSGLPSDRFFAERPEGSVSTLKIQRTQQEDSAVYLCASSLRWGAATYEQYFGPGTRLTVT.

This clonotype was observed many times. This chain connects TRBV20-1 to TRBJ1-2, with unresolved D. Germline V gives CDR1 DFQATT, CDR2 SNEGSKA (reference sequence). V gave up 3 bases and J gave up 4 bases, with 12 bases separating them. The CDR3 has 13 amino acids. CDR3: CSASGVGGYGYTF. CDR3 coding DNA: TGCAGTGCTAGCGGTGTGGGAGGCTATGGCTACACCTTC.

There are many counts of this clonotype. The chain is built from TRBV5-5 and TRBJ2-7; 10 bases align to TRBD1. The CDR3 covers 16 residues. CDR1 is SGHKS, CDR2 YYEKEE, per germline (reference sequence). The J segment lost 1 base and the V segment lost 2 bases, leaving 6 bases of the junction unmatched. The CDR3 DNA is TGTGCCAGCAGCTTCCGACAGGGGGCCCAATCCTACGAGCAGTACTTC. Its translation: CASSFRQGAQSYEQYF.

This clonotype was counted a few times. The V and J genes are TRBV12-3 or TRBV12-4 and TRBJ2-7, with D possibly being TRBD1 (5 bases). Trimming took 4 bases from V and 4 from J, leaving 17 bases between them. The CDR3 runs to 15 residues. The CDR3: CASSYSMAGRYEQYF. CDR3 DNA: TGTGCCAGCAGTTACTCGATGGCAGGGCGGTACGAGCAGTACTTC.

This chain connects TRBV7-9 to TRBJ2-5, with D perhaps given as TRBD1 or TRBD2 (5 bases each). Germline V gene lookup returns CDR1 SEHNR and CDR2 FQNEAQ (reference sequence). CDR3 size: 13 residues. Trimming removed 2 bases from V and 7 bases from J, with 11 bases in between. CDR3 DNA sequence: TGTGCCAGCAGCTTACAGGGAGAGTGGACCCAGTACTTC. Translated: CASSLQGEWTQYF.

The CDR3 DNA is TGTGCCAGTAAACCTAACCGGGGGAACACCGGGGAGCTGTTTTTT. It codes for CASKPNRGNTGELFF. V usage is TRBV19 and J usage is TRBJ2-2, with D perhaps matching TRBD2 (5 bases). This CDR3 is 15 amino acids long. V was clipped by 7 bases and J by 1 base, with 13 bases between them. The germline V gene encodes CDR1 LNHDA and CDR2 SQIVND (reference sequence).

This clonotype was found many times. V is TRBV12-3 or TRBV12-4 and J is TRBJ2-7; D possibly corresponds to TRBD2 (6 bases). The CDR3 length is 16 residues. Trimming removed 3 bases at V and 6 bases at J, with 21 bases between. CDR3 DNA: TGTGCCAGCAGTTTGGGCCGGACGGTCCCGGAGGGCGAGCAGTACTTC. As protein: CASSLGRTVPEGEQYF.

This clonotype was counted many times. DNA of the CDR3: TGTGCCAGCAGGGACCCGGGCCTCGACACTGAAGCTTTCTTT. It encodes CASRDPGLDTEAFF. The rearrangement uses TRBV2 and TRBJ1-1; D unresolved. Trimming stripped 6 bases from V and 3 bases from J, with 14 bases between. This CDR3 contains 14 residues. Looked up from germline, CDR1 is SNHLY and CDR2 is FYNNEI. The variable domain in full, with the rest retrieved from reference TRBV2 and TRBJ1-1, is EPEVTQTPSHQVTQMGQEVILRCVPISNHLYFYWYRQILGQKVEFLVSFYNNEISEKSEIFDDQFSVERPDGSNFTLKIRSTKLEDSAMYFCASRDPGLDTEAFFGQGTRLTVV.

V and J are TRBV6-2 or TRBV6-3 and TRBJ1-4; D uncertain. The ends were cut back, 2 bases at V and 8 bases at J, with 12 bases in the middle. Looked up from germline, CDR1 is MNHEY and CDR2 is SVGEGT. This CDR3 has 14 amino acids. The CDR3 nucleotides read TGTGCCAGCAGTTACCAAGGGCGAGGGGAAAAACTGTTTTTT. It encodes CASSYQGRGEKLFF.

The J gene is TRBJ2-2, the V gene TRBV5-1; TRBD2 matches at 8 bases. Losses at the gene ends were 4 bases for V and 5 bases for J; bases not matched to a gene: 22. CDR1 and CDR2 (germline): SGHRS, YFSETQ. The CDR3 is made up of 20 amino acids. The CDR3 nucleotides are TGCGCCAGCAGCCCCCTGACAACTACGGGGGGGGGAGACCCTACCGGGGAGCTGTTTTTT. This encodes CASSPLTTTGGGDPTGELFF.

In this sample, this clonotype turned up many times. CDR3: CASSLVTILSKEGYTF. CDR3 bases: TGTGCCAGCAGCTTAGTTACTATACTCTCCAAGGAGGGCTACACCTTC. The rearrangement uses TRBV7-8 and TRBJ1-2, with D unclear. The CDR3 contains 16 residues. V lost 1 base, J lost 8 bases, and 20 bases lay in between. Germline V gene sequence: CDR1 SGHVS, CDR2 FQNEAQ.

This chain links TRBV5-1 with TRBJ1-2; D uncertain. V lost 4 bases, J lost 8 bases, and 9 bases lay in between. Per the germline V gene, CDR1 is SGHRS and CDR2 is YFSETQ. The CDR3 has 11 residues. CDR3 nucleotide sequence: TGCGCCAGCAGCAACGGGATCGGCTACACCTTC. Translating it yields CASSNGIGYTF.